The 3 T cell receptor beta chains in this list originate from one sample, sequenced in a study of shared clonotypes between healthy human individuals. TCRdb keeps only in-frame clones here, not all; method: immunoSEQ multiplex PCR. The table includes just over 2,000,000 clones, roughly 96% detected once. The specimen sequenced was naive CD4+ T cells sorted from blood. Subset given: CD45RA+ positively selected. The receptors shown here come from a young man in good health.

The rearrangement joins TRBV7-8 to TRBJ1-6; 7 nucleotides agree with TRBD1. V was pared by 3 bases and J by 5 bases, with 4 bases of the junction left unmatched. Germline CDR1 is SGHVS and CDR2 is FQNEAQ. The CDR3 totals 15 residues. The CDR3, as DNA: TGTGCCAGCAGCTTCTCCGGGACAGATAATTCACCCCTCCACTTT. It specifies CASSFSGTDNSPLHF.

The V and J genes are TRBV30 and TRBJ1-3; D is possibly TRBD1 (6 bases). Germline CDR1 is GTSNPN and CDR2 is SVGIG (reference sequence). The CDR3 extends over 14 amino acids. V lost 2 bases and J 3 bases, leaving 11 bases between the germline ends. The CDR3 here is CAWSPQGYGNTIYF. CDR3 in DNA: TGTGCCTGGAGTCCTCAGGGGTATGGAAACACCATATATTTT.

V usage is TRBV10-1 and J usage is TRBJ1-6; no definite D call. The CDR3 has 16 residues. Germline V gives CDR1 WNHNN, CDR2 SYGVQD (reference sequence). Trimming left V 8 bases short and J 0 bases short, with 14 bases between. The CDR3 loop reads CASEVLRSSYNSPLHF. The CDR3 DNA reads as TGCGCCAGCGAGGTTTTGAGGAGCTCCTATAATTCACCCCTCCACTTT.